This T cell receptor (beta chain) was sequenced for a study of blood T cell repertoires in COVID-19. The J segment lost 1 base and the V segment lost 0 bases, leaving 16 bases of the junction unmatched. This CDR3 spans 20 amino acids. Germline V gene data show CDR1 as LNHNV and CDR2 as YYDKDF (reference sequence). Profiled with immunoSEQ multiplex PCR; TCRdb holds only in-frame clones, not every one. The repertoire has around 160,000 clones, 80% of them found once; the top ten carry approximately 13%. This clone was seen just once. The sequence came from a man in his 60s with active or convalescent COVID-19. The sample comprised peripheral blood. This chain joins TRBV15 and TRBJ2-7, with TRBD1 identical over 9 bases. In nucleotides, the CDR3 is TGTGCCACCAGCAGAGACCTTGACAGGGGGGCATTTTATAGGTCCTACGAGCAGTACTTC. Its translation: CATSRDLDRGAFYRSYEQYF.